This T cell receptor (beta chain) is from a study of blood T cells in healthy people across ages. Combining a sample-barcoded 5' primer with a J-beta primer mix, a second PCR ran for roughly 6 to 12 cycles. Via MiXCR, TCRdb re-called the 5' RACE reads, giving one row per CDR3 protein. The table shows hundreds of thousands of distinct CDR3 sequences, with roughly 48% occurring only once. Germline lookup yields CDR1 LGHNA and CDR2 YNFKEQ. Trimming pared 0 bases from V and 6 bases from J, leaving 18 bases between. This CDR3 spans 16 amino acids. This clonotype was observed a handful of times. The sequence came from a man aged 25 to 40 in good health. This chain connects TRBV4-2 to TRBJ2-7; TRBD2 is a possible D gene (6 bases). The sequenced material came from blood. The CDR3 sequence is CASSQDDRGSLSEQYF. The CDR3 coding sequence is TGTGCCAGCAGCCAAGATGACCGGGGGTCCCTCTCCGAGCAGTACTTC.